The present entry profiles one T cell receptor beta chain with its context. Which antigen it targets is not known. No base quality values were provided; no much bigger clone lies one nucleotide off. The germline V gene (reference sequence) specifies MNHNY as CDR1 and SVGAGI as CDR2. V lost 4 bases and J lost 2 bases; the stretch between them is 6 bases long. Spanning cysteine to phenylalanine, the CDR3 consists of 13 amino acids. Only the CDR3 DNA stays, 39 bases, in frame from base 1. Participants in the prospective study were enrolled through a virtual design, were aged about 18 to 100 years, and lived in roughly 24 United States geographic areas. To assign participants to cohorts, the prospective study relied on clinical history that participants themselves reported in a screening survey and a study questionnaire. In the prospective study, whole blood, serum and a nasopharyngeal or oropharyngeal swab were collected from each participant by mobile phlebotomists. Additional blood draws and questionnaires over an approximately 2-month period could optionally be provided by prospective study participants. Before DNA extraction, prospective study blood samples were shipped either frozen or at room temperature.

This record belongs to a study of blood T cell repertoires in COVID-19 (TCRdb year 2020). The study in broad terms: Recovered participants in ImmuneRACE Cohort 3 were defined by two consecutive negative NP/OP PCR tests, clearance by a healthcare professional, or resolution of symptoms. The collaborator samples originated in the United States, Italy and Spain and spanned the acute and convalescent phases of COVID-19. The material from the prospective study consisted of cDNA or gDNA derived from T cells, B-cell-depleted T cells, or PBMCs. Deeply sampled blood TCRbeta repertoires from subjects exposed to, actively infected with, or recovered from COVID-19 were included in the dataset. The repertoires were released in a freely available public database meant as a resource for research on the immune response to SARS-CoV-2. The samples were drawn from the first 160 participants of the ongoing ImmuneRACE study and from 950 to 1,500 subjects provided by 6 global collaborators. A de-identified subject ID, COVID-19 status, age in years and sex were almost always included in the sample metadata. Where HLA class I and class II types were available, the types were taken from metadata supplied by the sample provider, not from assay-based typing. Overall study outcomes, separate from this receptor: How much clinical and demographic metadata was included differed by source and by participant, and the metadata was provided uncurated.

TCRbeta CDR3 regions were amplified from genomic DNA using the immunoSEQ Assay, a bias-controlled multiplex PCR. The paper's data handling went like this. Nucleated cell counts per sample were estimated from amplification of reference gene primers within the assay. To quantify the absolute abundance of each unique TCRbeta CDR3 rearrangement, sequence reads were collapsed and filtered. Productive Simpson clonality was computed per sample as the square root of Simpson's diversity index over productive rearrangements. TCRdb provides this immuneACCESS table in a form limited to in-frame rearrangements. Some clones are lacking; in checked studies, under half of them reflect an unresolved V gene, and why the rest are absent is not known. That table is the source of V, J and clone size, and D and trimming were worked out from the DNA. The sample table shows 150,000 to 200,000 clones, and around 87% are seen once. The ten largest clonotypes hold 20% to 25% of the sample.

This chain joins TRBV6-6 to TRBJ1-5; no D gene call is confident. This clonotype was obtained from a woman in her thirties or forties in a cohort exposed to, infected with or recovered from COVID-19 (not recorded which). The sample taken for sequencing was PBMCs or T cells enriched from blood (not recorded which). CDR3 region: CASSFTGNQPQHF. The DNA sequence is TGTGCCAGCAGTTTTACGGGCAATCAGCCCCAGCATTTT.